This TCR beta chain was sequenced for a study of Ad26.COV2.S vaccination and SARS-CoV-2 variants. The overall study: Within the COV1001 Ad26.COV2.S trial arm, the donor was enrolled. Each vaccinee took Ad26.COV2.S intramuscularly, once or twice 56 days apart.

The assay was immunoSEQ multiplex PCR, and TCRdb's table has in-frame clones only and misses some. Altogether roughly 300,000 clones are present, roughly 90% being singletons, with the ten largest covering roughly 10%. Deletions cut 5 bases from V and 5 bases from J, with 18 bases between. Germline V gene data show CDR1 as MGHRA and CDR2 as YSYEKL. This CDR3 comprises 15 residues. As to treatment: roughly 18 received Ad26.COV2.S at low or high dose, single or two shots; 5 received placebo; per-sample allocation not given. Sampling was performed 63 days after the first vaccine or placebo injection. A Boston donor was an adult aged 18-55 years. Its platform was an Ad26 vector, and its expressed antigen was Wuhan-strain SARS-CoV-2 spike.

Sample: peripheral blood, taken in a trial of Ad26.COV2.S vaccine versus placebo. The clonotype comes from a person between 18 and 65 years old who received the Ad26.COV2.S COVID-19 vaccine or a placebo. This chain joins TRBV4-1 and TRBJ1-2, with a tentative D call TRBD1 (5 bases). Here the CDR3 reads CASSAGSGVRYGYTF. CDR3 DNA: TGCGCCAGCAGCGCGGGTTCGGGGGTGCGGTATGGCTACACCTTC.